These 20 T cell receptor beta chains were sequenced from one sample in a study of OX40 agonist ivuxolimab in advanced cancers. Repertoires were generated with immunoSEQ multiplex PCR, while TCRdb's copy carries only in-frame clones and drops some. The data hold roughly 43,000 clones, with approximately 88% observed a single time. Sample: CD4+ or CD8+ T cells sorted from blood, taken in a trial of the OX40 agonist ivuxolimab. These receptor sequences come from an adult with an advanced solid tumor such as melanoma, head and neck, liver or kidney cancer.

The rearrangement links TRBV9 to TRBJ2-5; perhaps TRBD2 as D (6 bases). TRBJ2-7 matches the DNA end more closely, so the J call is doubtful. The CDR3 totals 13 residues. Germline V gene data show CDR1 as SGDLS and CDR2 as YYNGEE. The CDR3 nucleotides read TGTGCCCCGACCCGGGGGACCTCCTACGAGCAGTACTTC. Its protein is CAPTRGTSYEQYF.

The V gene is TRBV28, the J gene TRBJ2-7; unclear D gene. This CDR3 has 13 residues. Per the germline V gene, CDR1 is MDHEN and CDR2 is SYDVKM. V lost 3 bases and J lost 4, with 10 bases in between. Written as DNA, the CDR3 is TGTGCCAGCAGTTTCAATCGGGCTTACGAGCAGTACTTC. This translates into CASSFNRAYEQYF.

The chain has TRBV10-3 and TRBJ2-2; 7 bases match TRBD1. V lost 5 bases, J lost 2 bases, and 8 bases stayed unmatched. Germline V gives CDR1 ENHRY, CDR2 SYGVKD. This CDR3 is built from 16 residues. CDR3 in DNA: TGTGCCATCAGTAGGTCCCGGGACAGCAACACCGGGGAGCTGTTTTTT. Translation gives CAISRSRDSNTGELFF.

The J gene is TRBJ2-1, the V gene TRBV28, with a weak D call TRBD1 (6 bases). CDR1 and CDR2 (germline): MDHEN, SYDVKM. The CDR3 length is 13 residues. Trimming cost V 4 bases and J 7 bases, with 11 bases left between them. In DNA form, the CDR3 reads TGTGCCAGCAGTTCACAGGGCTTTAATGAGCAGTTCTTC. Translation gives CASSSQGFNEQFF.

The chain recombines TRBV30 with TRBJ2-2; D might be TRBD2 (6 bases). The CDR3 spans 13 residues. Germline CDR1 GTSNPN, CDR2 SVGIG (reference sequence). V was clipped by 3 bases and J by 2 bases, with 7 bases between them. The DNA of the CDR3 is TGTGCCTGGAGGGCGGGAAACACCGGGGAGCTGTTTTTT. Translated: CAWRAGNTGELFF.

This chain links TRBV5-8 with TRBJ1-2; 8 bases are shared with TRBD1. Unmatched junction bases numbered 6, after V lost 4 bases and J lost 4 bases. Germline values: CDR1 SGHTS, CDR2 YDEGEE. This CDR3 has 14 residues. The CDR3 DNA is TGTGCCAGCAGCCGGACAGGGAAAACCTATGGCTACACCTTC. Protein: CASSRTGKTYGYTF. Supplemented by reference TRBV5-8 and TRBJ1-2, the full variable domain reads EAGVTQSPTHLIKTRGQQATLRCSPISGHTSVYWYQQALGLGLQFLLWYDEGEERNRGNFPPRFSGRQFPNYSSELNVNALELEDSALYLCASSRTGKTYGYTFGSGTRLTVV.

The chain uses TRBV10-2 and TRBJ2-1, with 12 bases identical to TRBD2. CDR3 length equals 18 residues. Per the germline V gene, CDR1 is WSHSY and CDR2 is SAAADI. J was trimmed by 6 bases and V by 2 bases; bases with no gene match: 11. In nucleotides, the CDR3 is TGCGCCAGCAGTGAGCTCCAACTGACTAGCGGGAGACGCAATGAGCAGTTCTTC. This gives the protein CASSELQLTSGRRNEQFF.

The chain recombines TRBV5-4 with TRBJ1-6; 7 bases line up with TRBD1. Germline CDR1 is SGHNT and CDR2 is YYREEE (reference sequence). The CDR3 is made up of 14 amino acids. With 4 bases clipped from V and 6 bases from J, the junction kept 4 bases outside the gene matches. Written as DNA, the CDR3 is TGTGCCAGCAGCAGGGACAGCATTAATTCACCCCTCCACTTT. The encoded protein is CASSRDSINSPLHF.

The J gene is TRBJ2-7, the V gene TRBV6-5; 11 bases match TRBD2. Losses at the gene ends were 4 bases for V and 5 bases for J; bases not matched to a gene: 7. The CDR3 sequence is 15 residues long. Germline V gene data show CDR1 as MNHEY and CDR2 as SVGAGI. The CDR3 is CASSLSLAGVDEQYF. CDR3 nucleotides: TGTGCCAGCAGTTTATCACTAGCGGGAGTGGACGAGCAGTACTTC.

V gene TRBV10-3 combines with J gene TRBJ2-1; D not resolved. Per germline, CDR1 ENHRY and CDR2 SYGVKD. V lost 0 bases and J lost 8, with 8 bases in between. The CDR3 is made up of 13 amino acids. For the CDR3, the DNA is TGTGCCATCAGTGAGTCCAGCATGGATGAGCAGTTCTTC. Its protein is CAISESSMDEQFF.

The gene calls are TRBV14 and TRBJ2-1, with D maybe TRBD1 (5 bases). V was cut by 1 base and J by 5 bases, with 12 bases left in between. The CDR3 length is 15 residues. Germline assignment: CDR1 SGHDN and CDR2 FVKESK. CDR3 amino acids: CASSQGGTVNNEQFF. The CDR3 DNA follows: TGTGCCAGCAGCCAAGGGGGCACGGTAAACAATGAGCAGTTCTTC.

The CDR3 sequence: CASSSGTDRREQYF. The DNA for the CDR3 is TGTGCCAGCAGCTCCGGGACGGACCGTCGCGAGCAGTACTTC. The chain links TRBV5-4 to TRBJ2-7; D is perhaps TRBD1 or TRBD2 (5 bases each). V dropped 3 bases and J dropped 6 bases, with 16 bases sitting between them. Germline CDR1 SGHNT, CDR2 YYREEE (reference sequence). This CDR3 comprises 14 residues.

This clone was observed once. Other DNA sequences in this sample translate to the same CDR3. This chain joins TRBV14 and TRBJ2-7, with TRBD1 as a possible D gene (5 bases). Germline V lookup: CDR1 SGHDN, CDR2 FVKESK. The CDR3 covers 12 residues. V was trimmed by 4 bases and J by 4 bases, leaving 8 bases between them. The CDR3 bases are TGTGCCAGCAGCCCTCAGGGATACGAGCAGTACTTC. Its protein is CASSPQGYEQYF.

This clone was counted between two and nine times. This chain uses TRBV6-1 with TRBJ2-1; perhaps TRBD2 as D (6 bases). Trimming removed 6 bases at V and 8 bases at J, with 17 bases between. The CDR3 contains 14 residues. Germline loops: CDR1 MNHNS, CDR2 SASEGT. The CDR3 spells CASSQWAGLDEQFF. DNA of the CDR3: TGTGCCAGCAGCCAATGGGCGGGACTCGATGAGCAGTTCTTC.

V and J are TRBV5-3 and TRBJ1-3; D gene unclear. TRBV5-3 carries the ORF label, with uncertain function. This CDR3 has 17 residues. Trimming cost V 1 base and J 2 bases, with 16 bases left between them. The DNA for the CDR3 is TGTGCCAGAAGCTTGTGGTGGGTCCGCAATCCTGGAAACACCATATATTTT. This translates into CARSLWWVRNPGNTIYF.

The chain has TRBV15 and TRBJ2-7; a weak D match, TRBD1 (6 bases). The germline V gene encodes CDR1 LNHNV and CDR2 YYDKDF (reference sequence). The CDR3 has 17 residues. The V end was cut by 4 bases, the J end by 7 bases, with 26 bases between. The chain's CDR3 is CATSTSFPQTGLGEQYF. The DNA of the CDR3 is TGTGCCACCAGCACCTCGTTCCCCCAAACAGGGTTGGGGGAGCAGTACTTC.

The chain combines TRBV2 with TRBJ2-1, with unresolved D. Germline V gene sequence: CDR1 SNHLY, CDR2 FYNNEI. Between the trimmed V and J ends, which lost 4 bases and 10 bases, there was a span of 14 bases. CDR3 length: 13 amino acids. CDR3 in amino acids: CASSGVYNGEQFF. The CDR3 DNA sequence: TGTGCCAGCAGTGGAGTATACAATGGGGAGCAGTTCTTC. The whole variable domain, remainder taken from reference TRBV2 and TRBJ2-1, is EPEVTQTPSHQVTQMGQEVILRCVPISNHLYFYWYRQILGQKVEFLVSFYNNEISEKSEIFDDQFSVERPDGSNFTLKIRSTKLEDSAMYFCASSGVYNGEQFFGPGTRLTVL.

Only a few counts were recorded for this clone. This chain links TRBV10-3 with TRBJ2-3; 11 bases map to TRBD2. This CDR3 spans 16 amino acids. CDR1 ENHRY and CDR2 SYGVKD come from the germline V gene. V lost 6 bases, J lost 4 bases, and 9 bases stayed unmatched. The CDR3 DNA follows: TGTGCCATCAGAGAGCTAGCGGGGGGAATCCCAGATACGCAGTATTTT. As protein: CAIRELAGGIPDTQYF.

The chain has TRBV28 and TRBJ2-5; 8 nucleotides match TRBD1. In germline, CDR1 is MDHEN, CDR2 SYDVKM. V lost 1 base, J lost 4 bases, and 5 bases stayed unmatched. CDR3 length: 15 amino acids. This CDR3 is CASSLYSGGGETQYF. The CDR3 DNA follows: TGTGCCAGCAGTTTATATTCAGGGGGCGGAGAGACCCAGTACTTC.

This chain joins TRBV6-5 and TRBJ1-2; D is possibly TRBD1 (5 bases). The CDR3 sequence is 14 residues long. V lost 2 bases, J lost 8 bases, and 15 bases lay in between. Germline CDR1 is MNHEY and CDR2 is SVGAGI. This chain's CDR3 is CASSYAPREEGYTF. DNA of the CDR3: TGTGCCAGCAGTTACGCCCCCAGGGAGGAAGGCTACACCTTC.